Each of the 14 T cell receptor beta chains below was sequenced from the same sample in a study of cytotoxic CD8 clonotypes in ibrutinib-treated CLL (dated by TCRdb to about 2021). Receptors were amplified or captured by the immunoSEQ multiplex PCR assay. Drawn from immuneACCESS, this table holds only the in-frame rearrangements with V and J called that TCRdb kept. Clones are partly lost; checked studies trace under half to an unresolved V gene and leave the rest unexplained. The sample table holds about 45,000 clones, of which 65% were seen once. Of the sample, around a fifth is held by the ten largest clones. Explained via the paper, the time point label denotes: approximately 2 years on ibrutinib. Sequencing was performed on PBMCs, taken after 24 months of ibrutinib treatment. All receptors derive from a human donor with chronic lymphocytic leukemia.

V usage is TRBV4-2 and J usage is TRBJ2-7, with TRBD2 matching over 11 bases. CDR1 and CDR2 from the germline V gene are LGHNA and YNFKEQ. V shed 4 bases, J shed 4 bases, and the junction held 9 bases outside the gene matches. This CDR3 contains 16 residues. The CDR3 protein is CASSPRPGLAAYEQYF. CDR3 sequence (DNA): TGTGCCAGCAGCCCCCGTCCGGGACTAGCGGCTTACGAGCAGTACTTC.

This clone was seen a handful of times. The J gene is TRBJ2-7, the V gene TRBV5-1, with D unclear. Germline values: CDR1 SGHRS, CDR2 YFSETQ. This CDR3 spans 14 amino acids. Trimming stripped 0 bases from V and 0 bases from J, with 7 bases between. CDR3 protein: CASSLDTNSYEQYF. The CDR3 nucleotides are TGCGCCAGCAGCTTGGATACTAACTCCTACGAGCAGTACTTC. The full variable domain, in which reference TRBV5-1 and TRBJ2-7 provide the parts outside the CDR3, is KAGVTQTPRYLIKTRGQQVTLSCSPISGHRSVSWYQQTPGQGLQFLFEYFSETQRNKGNFPGRFSGRQFSNSRSEMNVSTLELGDSALYLCASSLDTNSYEQYFGPGTRLTVT.

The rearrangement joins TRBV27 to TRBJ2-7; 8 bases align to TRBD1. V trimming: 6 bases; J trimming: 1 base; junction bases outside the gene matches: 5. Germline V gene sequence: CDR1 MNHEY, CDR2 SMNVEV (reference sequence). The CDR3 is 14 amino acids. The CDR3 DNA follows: TGTGCCAGCAGGGCAGGGGGCTTGTCCTACGAGCAGTACTTC. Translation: CASRAGGLSYEQYF.

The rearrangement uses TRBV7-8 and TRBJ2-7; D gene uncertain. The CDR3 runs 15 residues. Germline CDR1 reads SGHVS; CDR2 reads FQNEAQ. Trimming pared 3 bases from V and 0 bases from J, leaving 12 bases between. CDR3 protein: CASSLGGSSSYEQYF. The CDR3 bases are TGTGCCAGCAGCTTGGGCGGATCGAGCTCCTACGAGCAGTACTTC.

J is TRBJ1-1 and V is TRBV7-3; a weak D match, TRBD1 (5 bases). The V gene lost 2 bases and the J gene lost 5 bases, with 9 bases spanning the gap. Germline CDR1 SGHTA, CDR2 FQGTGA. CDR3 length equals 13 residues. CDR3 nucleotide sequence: TGTGCCAGCAGCTTATGGGCAGGGACTGAAGCTTTCTTT. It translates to CASSLWAGTEAFF.

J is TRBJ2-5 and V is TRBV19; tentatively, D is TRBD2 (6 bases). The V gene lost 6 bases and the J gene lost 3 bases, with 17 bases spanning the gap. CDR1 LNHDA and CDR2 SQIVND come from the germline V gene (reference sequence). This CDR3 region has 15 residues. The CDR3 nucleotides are TGTGCCAGTAGGAAGGGAGAACGGGGGAAAGAGACCCAGTACTTC. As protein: CASRKGERGKETQYF.

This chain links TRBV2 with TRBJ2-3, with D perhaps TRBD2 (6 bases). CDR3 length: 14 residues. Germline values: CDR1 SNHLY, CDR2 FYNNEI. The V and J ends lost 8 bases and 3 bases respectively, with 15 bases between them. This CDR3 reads CASRLVGLTDTQYF. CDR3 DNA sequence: TGTGCCAGCCGACTAGTCGGATTAACAGATACGCAGTATTTT. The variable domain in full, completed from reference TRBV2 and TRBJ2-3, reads EPEVTQTPSHQVTQMGQEVILRCVPISNHLYFYWYRQILGQKVEFLVSFYNNEISEKSEIFDDQFSVERPDGSNFTLKIRSTKLEDSAMYFCASRLVGLTDTQYFGPGTRLTVL.

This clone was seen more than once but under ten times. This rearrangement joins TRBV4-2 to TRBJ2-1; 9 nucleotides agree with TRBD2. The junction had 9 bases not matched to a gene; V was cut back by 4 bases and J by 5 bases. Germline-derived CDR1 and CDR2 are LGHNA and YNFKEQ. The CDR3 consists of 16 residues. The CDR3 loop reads CASSLKASGTDNEQFF. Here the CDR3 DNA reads TGTGCCAGCAGCCTGAAGGCTAGCGGGACGGACAATGAGCAGTTCTTC.

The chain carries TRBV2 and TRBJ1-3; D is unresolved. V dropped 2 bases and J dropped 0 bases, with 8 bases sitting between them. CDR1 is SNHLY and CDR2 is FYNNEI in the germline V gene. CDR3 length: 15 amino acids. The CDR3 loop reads CASSEPRFSGNTIYF. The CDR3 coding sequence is TGTGCCAGCAGTGAACCCCGGTTCTCTGGAAACACCATATATTTT.

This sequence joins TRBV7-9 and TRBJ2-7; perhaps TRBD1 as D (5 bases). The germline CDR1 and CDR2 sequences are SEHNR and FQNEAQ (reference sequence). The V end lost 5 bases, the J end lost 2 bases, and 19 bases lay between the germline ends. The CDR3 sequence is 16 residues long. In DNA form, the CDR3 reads TGTGCCAGCAGCCTGAGGTTGGGGCTGGCCACCTACGAGCAGTACTTC. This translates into CASSLRLGLATYEQYF.

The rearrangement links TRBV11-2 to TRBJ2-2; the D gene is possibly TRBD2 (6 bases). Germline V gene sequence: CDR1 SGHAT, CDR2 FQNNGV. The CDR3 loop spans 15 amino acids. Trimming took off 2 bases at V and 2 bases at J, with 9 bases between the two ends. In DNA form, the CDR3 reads TGTGCCAGCAGCTTACAGGGACTTAACACCGGGGAGCTGTTTTTT. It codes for CASSLQGLNTGELFF.

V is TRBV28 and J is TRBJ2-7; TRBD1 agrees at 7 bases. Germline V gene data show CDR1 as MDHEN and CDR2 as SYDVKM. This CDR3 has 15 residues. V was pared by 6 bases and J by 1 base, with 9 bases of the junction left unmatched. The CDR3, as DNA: TGTGCCAGCAGAGCAACAGGGGTACGTTCCTACGAGCAGTACTTC. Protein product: CASRATGVRSYEQYF.

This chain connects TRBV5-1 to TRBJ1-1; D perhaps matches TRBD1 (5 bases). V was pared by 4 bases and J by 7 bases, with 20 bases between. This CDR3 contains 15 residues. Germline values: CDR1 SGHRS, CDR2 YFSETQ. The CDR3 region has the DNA TGCGCCAGCAGCGACGTGGTCGGGACGGTCGGTGAAGCTTTCTTT. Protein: CASSDVVGTVGEAFF.

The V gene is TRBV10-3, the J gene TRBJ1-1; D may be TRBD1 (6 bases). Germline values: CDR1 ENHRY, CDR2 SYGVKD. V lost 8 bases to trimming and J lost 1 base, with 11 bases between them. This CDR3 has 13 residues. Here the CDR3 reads CAIGWDTNTEAFF. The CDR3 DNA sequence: TGTGCCATCGGCTGGGACACGAACACTGAAGCTTTCTTT.